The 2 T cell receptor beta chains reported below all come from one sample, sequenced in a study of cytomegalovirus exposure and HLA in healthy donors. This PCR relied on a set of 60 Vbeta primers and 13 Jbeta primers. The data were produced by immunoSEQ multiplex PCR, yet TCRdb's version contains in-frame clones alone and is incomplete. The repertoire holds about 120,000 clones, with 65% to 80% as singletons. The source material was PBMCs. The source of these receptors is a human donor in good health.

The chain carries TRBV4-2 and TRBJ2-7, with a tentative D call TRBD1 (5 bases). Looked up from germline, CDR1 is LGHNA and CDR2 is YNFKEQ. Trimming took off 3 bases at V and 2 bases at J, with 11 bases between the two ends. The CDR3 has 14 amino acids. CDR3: CASSQGSGTYEQYF. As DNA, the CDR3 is TGTGCCAGCAGCCAGGGGTCAGGGACCTACGAGCAGTACTTC.

CDR3 sequence reads: CAWRGAGLDTGELFF. The CDR3 DNA follows: TGTGCCTGGAGGGGGGCGGGTTTGGACACCGGGGAGCTGTTTTTT. J is TRBJ2-2 and V is TRBV30; a weak D match, TRBD1 (6 bases). Germline loops: CDR1 GTSNPN, CDR2 SVGIG (reference sequence). The CDR3 has 15 residues. With 3 bases removed from V and 3 bases from J, the gap between germline ends came to 14 bases.